The T cell receptor (beta chain) described here comes from a study of identical twins. V gave up 4 bases and J gave up 0 bases, with 19 bases separating them. This CDR3 contains 19 residues. Germline V lookup: CDR1 MNHEY, CDR2 SVGAGI. TCRdb ran MiXCR on the 5' RACE reads and lists one entry per CDR3 protein. The table has a few hundred thousand distinct CDR3 sequences, more than 8% seen once. The data were also submitted as part of a second study, on yellow fever vaccine responses in identical twins.

Source material: CD8+ T cells sorted from blood. The receptor comes from a woman aged 18 to 35 in good health. This chain uses TRBV6-5 with TRBJ2-6, with D tentatively TRBD2 (5 bases). CDR3 protein: CASSSSFARALSGANVLTF. For the CDR3, the DNA is TGTGCCAGCAGTTCTTCCTTTGCGCGGGCCCTCTCTGGGGCCAACGTCCTGACTTTC.